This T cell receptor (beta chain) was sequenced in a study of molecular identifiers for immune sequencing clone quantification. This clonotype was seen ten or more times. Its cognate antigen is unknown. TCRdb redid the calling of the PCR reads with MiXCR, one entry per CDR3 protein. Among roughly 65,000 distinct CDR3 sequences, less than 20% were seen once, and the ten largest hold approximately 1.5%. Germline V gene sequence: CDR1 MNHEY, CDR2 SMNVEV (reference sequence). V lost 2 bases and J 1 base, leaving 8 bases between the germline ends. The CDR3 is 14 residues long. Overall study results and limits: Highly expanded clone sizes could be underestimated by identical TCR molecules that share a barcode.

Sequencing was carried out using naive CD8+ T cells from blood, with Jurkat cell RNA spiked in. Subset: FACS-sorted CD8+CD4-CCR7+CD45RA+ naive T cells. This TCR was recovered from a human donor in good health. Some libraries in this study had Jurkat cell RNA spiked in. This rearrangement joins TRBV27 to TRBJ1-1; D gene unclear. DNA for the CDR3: TGTGCCAGCAGTTTACAAAACACGAACACTGAAGCTTTCTTT. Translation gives CASSLQNTNTEAFF.